The next 22 T cell receptor beta chains were all read from a single sample in a study of technical replicates of blood from a handful of donors. The data were produced by immunoSEQ multiplex PCR, yet TCRdb's version contains in-frame clones alone and is incomplete. The sample holds 10,000 to 15,000 clones, 90% to 95% seen once. Sequenced material: PBMCs. The receptors come from a human donor in good health.

The V call is TRBV5-5, the J call TRBJ2-7; 8 bases match TRBD1. The CDR3 sequence is 13 residues long. J was trimmed by 5 bases and V by 3 bases; bases with no gene match: 4. Looked up from germline, CDR1 is SGHKS and CDR2 is YYEKEE (reference sequence). The CDR3: CASSWQGAHEQYF. DNA for the CDR3: TGTGCCAGCAGCTGGCAGGGGGCCCACGAGCAGTACTTC.

The CDR3 reads CASTLSKPIQYF. The CDR3 coding sequence is TGTGCCAGCACGTTGAGCAAGCCAATTCAGTACTTC. The chain employs TRBV2 and TRBJ2-4, with no clear D. CDR1 and CDR2 from the germline V gene are SNHLY and FYNNEI. V shed 7 bases and J shed 10 bases, with 14 bases lying between them. This CDR3 is 12 amino acids long.

This rearrangement joins TRBV5-4 to TRBJ2-7; the D gene is possibly TRBD2 (5 bases). V dropped 4 bases and J dropped 3 bases, with 17 bases sitting between them. Per germline, CDR1 SGHNT and CDR2 YYREEE (reference sequence). The CDR3 consists of 15 residues. The DNA of the CDR3 is TGTGCCAGCAGCCTCGAGGGAGTAGCAGGCTACGAGCAGTACTTC. It translates to CASSLEGVAGYEQYF.

The CDR3 sequence is CASSLEAGGNEQYF. CDR3 coding DNA: TGTGCCAGCAGCTTAGAAGCGGGAGGGAATGAGCAGTACTTC. This chain uses TRBV7-8 with TRBJ2-7; 10 bases line up with TRBD2. The CDR3 sequence is 14 residues long. Germline CDR1 and CDR2: SGHVS and FQNEAQ. V lost 1 base to trimming and J lost 7 bases; unmatched junction nucleotides: 4.

This chain connects TRBV29-1 to TRBJ2-1; the match to TRBD2 covers 7 bases. The ends lost 1 base at V and 0 bases at J; junction bases unmatched: 6. The CDR3 extends over 16 amino acids. CDR1 and CDR2 (germline): SQVTM, ANQGSEA. As DNA, the CDR3 is TGCAGCGTTGAAGGCTATGGCGGGAGCTCCTACAATGAGCAGTTCTTC. Translation: CSVEGYGGSSYNEQFF.

V gene TRBV9 combines with J gene TRBJ1-5, with TRBD1 identical over 7 bases. V trimming: 0 bases; J trimming: 5 bases; junction bases outside the gene matches: 8. Germline V gene lookup returns CDR1 SGDLS and CDR2 YYNGEE. This CDR3 region has 16 residues. The CDR3 loop reads CASSVGGQVGDQPQHF. In DNA form, the CDR3 reads TGTGCCAGCAGCGTAGGCGGACAGGTGGGTGATCAGCCCCAGCATTTT.

This sequence joins TRBV29-1 and TRBJ1-1; 9 nucleotides match TRBD1. The CDR3 is 16 residues long. J lost 0 bases, V lost 4 bases, and 9 bases had no gene match. Germline CDR1 is SQVTM and CDR2 is ANQGSEA. The CDR3 nucleotides are TGCAGCGTTGTTAGGGGACAGGGTGTCATGAACACTGAAGCTTTCTTT. Its translation is CSVVRGQGVMNTEAFF.

The chain employs TRBV18 and TRBJ1-2, with TRBD1 matching 12 bases. CDR1 is KGHSH, CDR2 LQKENI, per germline. The CDR3 extends over 17 amino acids. With 2 bases clipped from V and 7 bases from J, the junction kept 11 bases outside the gene matches. The CDR3 is CASSPTPPGQGAGGYTF. In DNA form, the CDR3 reads TGTGCCAGCTCACCAACCCCCCCGGGACAGGGGGCGGGTGGCTACACCTTC. Full variable domain (rest looked up from reference TRBV18 and TRBJ1-2): NAGVMQNPRHLVRRRGQEARLRCSPMKGHSHVYWYRQLPEEGLKFMVYLQKENIIDESGMPKERFSAEFPKEGPSILRIQQVVRGDSAAYFCASSPTPPGQGAGGYTFGSGTRLTVV.

J is TRBJ2-5 and V is TRBV30; D possibly corresponds to TRBD2 (5 bases). This CDR3 has 14 amino acids. Germline-derived CDR1 and CDR2 are GTSNPN and SVGIG (reference sequence). The V end was cut by 3 bases, the J end by 5 bases, with 16 bases between. The CDR3 region is CAWRQSGSGETQYF. The CDR3 DNA is TGTGCCTGGAGACAATCGGGCTCGGGGGAGACCCAGTACTTC.

The chain has TRBV6-5 and TRBJ2-7, with 10 bases fitting TRBD1. The CDR3 runs 15 residues. The ends lost 6 bases at V and 7 bases at J; junction bases unmatched: 12. Germline loops: CDR1 MNHEY, CDR2 SVGAGI. In DNA, the CDR3 is TGTGCCAGCAGCCCGTTGACGGGACAGGGGAGGGAGCAGTACTTC. It encodes CASSPLTGQGREQYF.

Here the CDR3 reads CASQRGDTNTGELFF. In nucleotides, the CDR3 is TGTGCCAGCCAGCGGGGGGATACGAACACCGGGGAGCTGTTTTTT. The genes are TRBV28 and TRBJ2-2, with 9 bases lining up with TRBD2. The ends lost 8 bases at V and 0 bases at J; junction bases unmatched: 4. The CDR3 is 15 residues long. CDR1 MDHEN and CDR2 SYDVKM come from the germline V gene.

The gene calls are TRBV28 and TRBJ1-5, with 7 nucleotides matching TRBD1. Germline lookup yields CDR1 MDHEN and CDR2 SYDVKM. V shed 5 bases and J 7 bases; nucleotides not matched to a gene: 11. The CDR3 is made up of 15 amino acids. Here the CDR3 reads CASSRSRGMGQPQHF. CDR3 DNA: TGTGCCAGCAGTCGATCCAGGGGGATGGGGCAGCCCCAGCATTTT.

The chain employs TRBV2 and TRBJ2-7; weak D call: TRBD2 (5 bases). This CDR3 has 13 amino acids. CDR1 is SNHLY, CDR2 FYNNEI, per germline. Trimming left V 2 bases short and J 7 bases short, with 12 bases between. The CDR3 DNA reads as TGTGCCAGCAGTGAACAGACTCGGGGTGAGCAGTACTTC. It specifies CASSEQTRGEQYF.

The rearrangement uses TRBV9 and TRBJ2-3; no clear D. The CDR3 covers 15 residues. V was shortened by 0 bases and J by 0 bases, with 8 bases between the two germline ends. Germline CDR1 reads SGDLS; CDR2 reads YYNGEE. Here the CDR3 reads CASSVALSSTDTQYF. The CDR3 region has the DNA TGTGCCAGCAGCGTAGCCCTCTCTAGCACAGATACGCAGTATTTT.

This clone has only one observation. The chain recombines TRBV7-2 with TRBJ2-7, with 8 bases that match TRBD2. The germline gives CDR1 SGHTA, CDR2 FQGNSA. With 3 bases clipped from V and 3 bases from J, the junction kept 4 bases outside the gene matches. This CDR3 is 14 amino acids long. The CDR3 DNA reads TGTGCCAGCAGCTTTGCGGGAGGCTTCTACGAGCAGTACTTC. This encodes CASSFAGGFYEQYF.

The J gene is TRBJ2-4, the V gene TRBV7-2; D possibly corresponds to TRBD1 (6 bases). Per the germline V gene, CDR1 is SGHTA and CDR2 is FQGNSA. CDR3 size: 14 residues. The ends were cut back, 3 bases at V and 8 bases at J, with 14 bases in the middle. CDR3: CASSFEAKGDIQYF. The CDR3 nucleotides read TGTGCCAGCAGCTTTGAGGCGAAGGGGGACATTCAGTACTTC.

The chain has TRBV18 and TRBJ2-6; 8 bases align to TRBD1. The V segment lost 1 base and the J segment 5 bases; nucleotides outside the gene matches: 10. CDR1 is KGHSH, CDR2 LQKENI, per germline. This CDR3 comprises 18 residues. The CDR3 sequence: CASSPQQGALDRANVLTF. In DNA, the CDR3 is TGTGCCAGCTCACCACAGCAGGGGGCTCTAGATCGGGCCAACGTCCTGACTTTC.

This clone was seen just once. The V call is TRBV28, the J call TRBJ2-1; D might be TRBD2 (6 bases). V lost 4 bases and J lost 1, with 11 bases in between. CDR3 length equals 15 residues. Germline assignment: CDR1 MDHEN and CDR2 SYDVKM. In nucleotides, the CDR3 is TGTGCCAGCAGTTGGGGGGAGGTGTCCTACAATGAGCAGTTCTTC. This codes for CASSWGEVSYNEQFF.

V is TRBV7-2 and J is TRBJ2-3; 7 bases match TRBD2. CDR3 length: 15 amino acids. The germline V gene encodes CDR1 SGHTA and CDR2 FQGNSA. Trimming at V came to 4 bases and at J to 0 bases, leaving 4 bases not matched to a gene. The CDR3 coding sequence is TGTGCCAGCAGCTCTCCTAGCGGAAGCACAGATACGCAGTATTTT. Protein product: CASSSPSGSTDTQYF. The full variable domain, its missing parts supplied by reference TRBV7-2 and TRBJ2-3, is GAGVSQSPSNKVTEKGKDVELRCDPISGHTALYWYRQSLGQGLEFLIYFQGNSAPDKSGLPSDRFSAERTGGSVSTLTIQRTQQEDSAVYLCASSSPSGSTDTQYFGPGTRLTVL.

The chain joins TRBV5-1 to TRBJ2-5, with 10 bases aligning to TRBD1. CDR1 and CDR2 (germline): SGHRS, YFSETQ. The CDR3 is 17 residues long. The V segment lost 0 bases and the J segment 1 base; nucleotides outside the gene matches: 6. CDR3 region: CASSLEPGQGTQETQYF. Here the CDR3 DNA reads TGCGCCAGCAGCTTGGAGCCGGGACAGGGGACCCAAGAGACCCAGTACTTC.

This chain joins TRBV5-1 and TRBJ2-1; D unclear. Deletions cut 4 bases from V and 8 bases from J, with 19 bases between. Germline loops: CDR1 SGHRS, CDR2 YFSETQ. CDR3 length equals 15 residues. The CDR3, as DNA: TGCGCCAGCAGCCCCAGAGCCCAGGTAGTCGATGAGCAGTTCTTC. It translates to CASSPRAQVVDEQFF.

This chain links TRBV7-9 with TRBJ1-2; 7 bases agree with TRBD1. The CDR3 loop spans 13 amino acids. J was trimmed by 6 bases and V by 5 bases; bases with no gene match: 6. Germline V gene data show CDR1 as SEHNR and CDR2 as FQNEAQ (reference sequence). CDR3 amino acids: CASSPRGADGYTF. DNA for the CDR3: TGTGCCAGCAGCCCCAGGGGGGCCGATGGCTACACCTTC.